The T cell receptor (beta chain) described here comes from a study of technical replicates of blood from several donors. Assay: immunoSEQ multiplex PCR; the TCRdb copy retains only in-frame clones and omits some. There are approximately 70,000 clones in the sample; 95% to 96% occur only once, and 0.2% to 0.25% lies in the top ten. Sequences were obtained from T cells isolated from PBMCs. The TCR sequence derives from a human donor in good health.

CDR3 sequence reads: CASGTWGLARSGANVLTF. The CDR3 region has the DNA TGTGCTAGTGGCACGTGGGGACTAGCCCGGTCTGGGGCCAACGTCCTGACTTTC. The chain joins TRBV12-5 to TRBJ2-6; 9 nucleotides align to TRBD2. The germline gives CDR1 LGHNT, CDR2 FRNRAP. The V and J ends lost 6 bases and 1 base, in that order; junction bases with no gene match: 10. This CDR3 spans 18 amino acids.